This T cell receptor beta chain was recorded in a study of blood T cell repertoires in COVID-19. Study-level background: COVID-19 samples collected from the United States, Italy and Spain covered acute and convalescent phases. From T cells, B-cell-depleted T cells, or PBMCs came the material, which was cDNA or gDNA.

Source study methods: Amplification of reference gene primers provided the estimated nucleated cell counts. Profiled with immunoSEQ multiplex PCR; TCRdb holds only in-frame clones, not every one. V and J calls and clone size are given by that table; D and trimming were obtained from the DNA. Among 130,000 to 150,000 clones, about nine tenths were seen once, and the ten largest hold around 1.6%. The TCR sequence derives from a human donor in a cohort sampled during active COVID-19. The specimen sequenced was peripheral blood.

The CDR3, as DNA: TGCGCCAGCAGTGATACAACCGGGACAGGGACCTACGAGCAGTACTTC. Translated, it gives CASSDTTGTGTYEQYF. The rearrangement uses TRBV10-2 and TRBJ2-7, with 9 bases fitting TRBD1. Unmatched junction bases numbered 8, after V lost 3 bases and J lost 2 bases. CDR1 is WSHSY, CDR2 SAAADI, per germline. The CDR3 runs 16 residues.